This T cell receptor (beta chain) was sequenced for a study of blood T cells in healthy people across ages. Alongside a J-beta primer mix, a sample-barcoded 5' primer served in a second PCR lasting about 6 to 11 cycles. A template-switch adaptor containing 12 random nucleotides labeled each cDNA molecule. From the 5' RACE reads, TCRdb called clonotypes with MiXCR, one entry per CDR3 protein. The sample records about 970,000 distinct CDR3 sequences, 45% to 60% being singletons. Germline V gene sequence: CDR1 LGHDT, CDR2 YNNKEL (reference sequence). The junction had 15 bases not matched to a gene; V was cut back by 8 bases and J by 2 bases. This CDR3 is 18 amino acids long. A few counts support this clonotype.

Sequenced sample: blood. This TCR came from a woman in her sixties or seventies in good health. This sequence joins TRBV3-1 and TRBJ2-6; the match to TRBD1 covers 7 bases. The CDR3 nucleotides read TGTGCCAGCGAAGGGGGCGCTTTTTCCCATCCTGGGGCCAACGTCCTGACTTTC. Translation gives CASEGGAFSHPGANVLTF.